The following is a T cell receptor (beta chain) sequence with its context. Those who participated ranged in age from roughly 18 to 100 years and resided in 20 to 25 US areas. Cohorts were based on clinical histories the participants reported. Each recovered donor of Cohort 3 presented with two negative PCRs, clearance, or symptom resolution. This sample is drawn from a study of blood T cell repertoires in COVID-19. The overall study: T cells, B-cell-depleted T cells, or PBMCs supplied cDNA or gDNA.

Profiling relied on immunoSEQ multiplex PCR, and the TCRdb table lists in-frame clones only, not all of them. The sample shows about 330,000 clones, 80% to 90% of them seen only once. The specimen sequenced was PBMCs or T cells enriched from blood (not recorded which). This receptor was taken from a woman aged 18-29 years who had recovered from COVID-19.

Here the CDR3 DNA reads TGTGCTAGTGGTTTGGTACCGGGACAGGGAAACACCATATATTTT. Translated, it gives CASGLVPGQGNTIYF. The rearrangement links TRBV12-5 to TRBJ1-3; 7 bases match TRBD1. J was trimmed by 4 bases and V by 0 bases; bases with no gene match: 3. The CDR3 totals 15 residues. The germline gives CDR1 LGHNT, CDR2 FRNRAP.